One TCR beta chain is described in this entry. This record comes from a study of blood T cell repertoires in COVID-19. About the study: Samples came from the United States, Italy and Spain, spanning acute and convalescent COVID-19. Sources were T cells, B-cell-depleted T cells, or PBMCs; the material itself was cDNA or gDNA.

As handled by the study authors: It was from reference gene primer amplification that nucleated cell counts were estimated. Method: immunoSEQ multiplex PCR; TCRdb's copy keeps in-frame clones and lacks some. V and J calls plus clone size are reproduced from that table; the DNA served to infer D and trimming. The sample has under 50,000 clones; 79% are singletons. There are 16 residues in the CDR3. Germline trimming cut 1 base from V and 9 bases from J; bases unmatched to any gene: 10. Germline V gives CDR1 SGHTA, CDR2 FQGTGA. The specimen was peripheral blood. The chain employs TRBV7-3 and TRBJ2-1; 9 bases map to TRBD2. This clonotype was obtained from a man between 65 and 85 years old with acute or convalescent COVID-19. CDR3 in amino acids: CASSLNAGGPSGEQFF. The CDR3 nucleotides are TGTGCCAGCAGCTTAAATGCGGGAGGGCCTTCGGGTGAGCAGTTCTTC.